Sequencing of this T cell receptor beta chain was carried out in a study of T cells in narcolepsy. TCRdb keeps only in-frame clones here, not all; method: immunoSEQ multiplex PCR. Among over 20,000 clones listed, roughly 94% were seen once. To note about this clone: Its antigen is currently unknown.

The CDR3 spans 15 residues. The J segment lost 5 bases and the V segment lost 4 bases, leaving 9 bases of the junction unmatched. CDR1 and CDR2 (germline): SGHTS, YDEGEE. Study outcomes and limitations: Blood of same and different patients, but not healthy controls, reportedly held recurring autoreactive clonotypes.

The sequencing sample was made of CD45RA- memory CD4+ T cells from PBMCs. The chain couples TRBV5-8 to TRBJ2-1; TRBD1 agrees at 7 bases. This clonotype originated in a human donor with narcolepsy. CDR3 protein: CASSPLWTGHNEQFF. CDR3 bases: TGTGCCAGCAGCCCCCTGTGGACAGGTCACAATGAGCAGTTCTTC.